The present T cell receptor (beta chain) was sequenced within a study of T-cell memory formation after mild COVID-19 (dated by TCRdb to about 2021). Regarding the study in general: Most TCR sequence clusters were specific to one of the two donors. Longitudinal TCRalpha and TCRbeta repertoire sequencing tracked T-cell clones expanding and contracting after mild COVID-19 in two donors. The cohort was made up of two young adult volunteers, one female and one male, who were previously healthy.

Sequencing was carried out with an Illumina NovaSeq 6000. cDNA libraries for TCRalpha and TCRbeta were prepared by 5'RACE using constant-segment primers, with sample barcodes and unique molecular identifiers added. RNA was extracted from every sample with Trizol reagent. Library amplification was performed in two PCR steps, and a second sample barcode and Illumina TruSeq adapters were introduced in the second step. The libraries were sequenced on an Illumina NovaSeq using 2 x 150 bp paired-end reads. On the study's bioinformatics: The reads were demultiplexed and collapsed into UMI-guided consensus sequences using migec v1.2.7. Using mixcr v2.1.11, the UMI consensuses were aligned to TRA and TRB V and J templates and assembled into clonotypes. Clonotypes were classified as expanded or contracted when called significant by both edgeR and NoisET, with noise models trained on biological replicates. edgeR calls used a false discovery rate-adjusted p below 0.01 and a log2 fold-change threshold of 1. As an exploratory analysis of dynamics, PCA with hierarchical clustering was applied to max-normalized trajectories of the 1000 most abundant clonotypes. Each responding clone was given a CD4 or CD8 phenotype based on the CD4+ and CD8+ repertoires, which had been sequenced separately. TCRdb applied fastp at Q25 and MiXCR to the public reads, then kept only in-frame beta chains. CDR3 protein sequences are deduplicated, and each keeps its most common genes and DNA. Clone size and V and J calls follow TCRdb, not the original study. The sample records more than 250,000 distinct CDR3 sequences, 15% to 20% of which are singletons. Together, the top ten hold around 23% of the sample.

At the junction V is shortened by 3 bases and J by 6 bases; bases outside the gene matches: 4. According to the germline V gene (reference sequence), CDR1 reads SEHNR and CDR2 reads FQNEAQ. Taken from cysteine to phenylalanine, the CDR3 has 14 residues. Only CDR3 DNA remains: 42 bases, in frame from the first base. This clonotype was seen ten or more times. What antigen it recognizes has not been identified. Nothing much larger sits one base from this clone, and base qualities are not available. PBMCs were isolated by Ficoll-Paque density gradient centrifugation. What the authors observed across the whole study: The study included only a couple of mild cases, and larger cohorts that include severe cases with pre-infection samples were judged to be necessary. Contracting CD4+ clones were found mainly in CM and EM memory subsets, while CD8+ clones were enriched in EMRA. Whether the second-wave clones peaking on day 37 were SARS-CoV-2 specific was not confirmed. Clones that contracted from day 15 to 85 showed balanced CD4/CD8 phenotypes, whereas a second wave of clones that expanded from day 15 to 37 leaned towards CD4+. Some responding clones were detected in pre-infection memory, suggesting pre-existing cross-reactive memory T cells joined the SARS-CoV-2 response.

This clonotype was obtained from a man aged 18 to 30 who had mild COVID-19 (a few samples of this study predate the infection). The sample titles of this study are shuffled in the database, so cell type and time point are left out; the donor was told from shared clones. Rearrangement joined TRBV7-9 to TRBJ2-1, and 8 junctional nucleotides match TRBD2. Sequenced input: PBMCs or a T cell subset sorted from them (not recorded which). The CDR3 protein: CASSFAGGTNEQFF. Read as DNA, the sequence is TGTGCCAGCAGCTTTGCGGGGGGCACCAATGAGCAGTTCTTC. The CDR3 plus the reference TRBV7-9 and TRBJ2-1 genes for the other parts give the full variable domain: DTGVSQNPRHKITKRGQNVTFRCDPISEHNRLYWYRQTLGQGPEFLTYFQNEAQLEKSRLLSDRFSAERPKGSFSTLEIQRTEQGDSAMYLCASSFAGGTNEQFFGPGTRLTVL.